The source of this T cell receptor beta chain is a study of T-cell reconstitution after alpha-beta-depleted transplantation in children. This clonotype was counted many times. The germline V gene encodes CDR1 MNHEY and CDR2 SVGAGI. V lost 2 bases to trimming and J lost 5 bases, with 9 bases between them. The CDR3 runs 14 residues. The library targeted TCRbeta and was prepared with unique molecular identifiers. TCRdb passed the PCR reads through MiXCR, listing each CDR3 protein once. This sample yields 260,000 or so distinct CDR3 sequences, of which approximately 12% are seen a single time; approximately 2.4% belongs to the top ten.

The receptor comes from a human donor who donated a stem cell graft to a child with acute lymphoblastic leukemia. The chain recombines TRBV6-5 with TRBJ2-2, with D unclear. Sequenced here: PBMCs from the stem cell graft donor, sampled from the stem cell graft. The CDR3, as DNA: TGTGCCAGCAGTTACGGCCTCCAAACCGGGGAGCTGTTTTTT. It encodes CASSYGLQTGELFF.